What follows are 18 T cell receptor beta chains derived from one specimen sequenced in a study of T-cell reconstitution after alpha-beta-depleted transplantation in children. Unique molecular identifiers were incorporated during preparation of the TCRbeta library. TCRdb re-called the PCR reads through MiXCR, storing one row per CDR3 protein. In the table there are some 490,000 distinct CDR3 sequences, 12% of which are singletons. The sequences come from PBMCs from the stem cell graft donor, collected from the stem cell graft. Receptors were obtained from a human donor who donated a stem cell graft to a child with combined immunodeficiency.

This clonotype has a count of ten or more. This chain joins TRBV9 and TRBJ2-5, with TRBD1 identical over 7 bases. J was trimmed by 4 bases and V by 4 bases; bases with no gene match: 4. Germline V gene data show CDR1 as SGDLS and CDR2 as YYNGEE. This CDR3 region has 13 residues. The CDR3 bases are TGTGCCAGCAGCCCCTGGGACAGAGAGACCCAGTACTTC. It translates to CASSPWDRETQYF.

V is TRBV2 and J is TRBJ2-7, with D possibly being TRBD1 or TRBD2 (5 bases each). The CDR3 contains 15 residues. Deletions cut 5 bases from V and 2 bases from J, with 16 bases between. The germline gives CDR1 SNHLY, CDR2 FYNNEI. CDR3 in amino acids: CASSKGRVLTYEQYF. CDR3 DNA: TGTGCCAGCAGTAAGGGACGGGTCCTCACCTACGAGCAGTACTTC.

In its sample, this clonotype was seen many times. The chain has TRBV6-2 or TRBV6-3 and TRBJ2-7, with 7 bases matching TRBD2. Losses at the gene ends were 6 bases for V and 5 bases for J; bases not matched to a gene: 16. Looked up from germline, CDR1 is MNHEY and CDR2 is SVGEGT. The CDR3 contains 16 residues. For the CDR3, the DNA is TGTGCCAGCAGCAAGGCTGGACTAGTTTTGTTCGACGAGCAGTACTTC. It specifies CASSKAGLVLFDEQYF.

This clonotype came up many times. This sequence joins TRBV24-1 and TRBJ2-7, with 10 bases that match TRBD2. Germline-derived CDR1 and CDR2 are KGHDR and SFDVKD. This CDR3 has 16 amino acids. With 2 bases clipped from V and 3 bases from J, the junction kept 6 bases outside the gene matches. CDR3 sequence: CATSDSPSGRGYEQYF. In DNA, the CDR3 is TGTGCCACCAGTGATTCTCCTAGCGGGAGAGGCTACGAGCAGTACTTC.

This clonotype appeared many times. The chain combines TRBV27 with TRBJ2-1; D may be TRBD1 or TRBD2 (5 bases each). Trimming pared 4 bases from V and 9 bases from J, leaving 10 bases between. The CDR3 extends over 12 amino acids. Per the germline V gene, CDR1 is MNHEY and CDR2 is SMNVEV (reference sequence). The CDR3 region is CASSYAGGEQFF. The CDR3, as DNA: TGTGCCAGCAGTTACGCTGGGGGTGAGCAGTTCTTC.

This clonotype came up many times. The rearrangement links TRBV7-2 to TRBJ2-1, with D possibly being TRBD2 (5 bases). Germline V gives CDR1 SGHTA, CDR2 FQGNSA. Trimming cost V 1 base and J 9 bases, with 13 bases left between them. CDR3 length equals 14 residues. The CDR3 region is CASSLGLGGGEQFF. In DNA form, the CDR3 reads TGTGCCAGCAGCTTAGGGTTAGGAGGCGGTGAGCAGTTCTTC.

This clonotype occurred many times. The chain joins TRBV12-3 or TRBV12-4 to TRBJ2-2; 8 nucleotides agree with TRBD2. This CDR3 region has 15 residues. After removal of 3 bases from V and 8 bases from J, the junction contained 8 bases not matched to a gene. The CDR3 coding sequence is TGTGCCAGCAGTTTTTATAGCGGGGTTCCAGGGGAGCTGTTTTTT. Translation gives CASSFYSGVPGELFF.

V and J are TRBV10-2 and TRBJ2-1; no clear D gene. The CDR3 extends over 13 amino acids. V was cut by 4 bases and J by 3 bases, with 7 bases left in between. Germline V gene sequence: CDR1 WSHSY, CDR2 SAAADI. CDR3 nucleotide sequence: TGCGCCAGCAGTGGCGAAAGCTACAATGAGCAGTTCTTC. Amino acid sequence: CASSGESYNEQFF.

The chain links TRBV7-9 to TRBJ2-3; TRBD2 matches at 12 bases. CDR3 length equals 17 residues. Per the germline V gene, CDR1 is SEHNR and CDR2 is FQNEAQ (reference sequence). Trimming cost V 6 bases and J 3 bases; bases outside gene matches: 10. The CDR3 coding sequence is TGTGCCAGCAGTTTATCTCGACTAGCGGGAGTGACAGATACGCAGTATTTT. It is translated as CASSLSRLAGVTDTQYF.

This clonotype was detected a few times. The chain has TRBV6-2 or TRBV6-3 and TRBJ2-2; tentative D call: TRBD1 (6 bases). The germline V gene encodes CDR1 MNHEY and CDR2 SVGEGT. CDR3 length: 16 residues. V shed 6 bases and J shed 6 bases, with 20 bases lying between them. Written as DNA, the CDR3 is TGTGCCAGCAGCGACCTAGATGGGGGCTTCGCCGGGGAGCTGTTTTTT. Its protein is CASSDLDGGFAGELFF.

In DNA form, the CDR3 reads TGTGCCAGCAGTCCGTACGGGGCGGAAAATTACGAGCAGTACTTC. It yields the protein CASSPYGAENYEQYF. The V gene is TRBV27, the J gene TRBJ2-7; D possibly uses TRBD1 or TRBD2 (5 bases each). The CDR3 is made up of 15 amino acids. Deletions cut 5 bases from V and 4 bases from J, with 18 bases between. Germline-derived CDR1 and CDR2 are MNHEY and SMNVEV (reference sequence).

As DNA, the CDR3 is TGTGCCAGCAGTCCAAGGCACCTTGCCCAGTACTTC. Its protein is CASSPRHLAQYF. The chain carries TRBV12-3 or TRBV12-4 and TRBJ2-5; D is unclear. Trimming removed 5 bases at V and 9 bases at J, with 13 bases between. The CDR3 contains 12 residues.

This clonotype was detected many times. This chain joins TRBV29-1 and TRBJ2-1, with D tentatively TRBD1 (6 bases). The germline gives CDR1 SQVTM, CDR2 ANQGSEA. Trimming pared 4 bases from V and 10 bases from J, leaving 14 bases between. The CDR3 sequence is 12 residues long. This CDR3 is CSVGDRSREQFF. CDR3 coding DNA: TGCAGCGTTGGCGACAGGTCACGGGAGCAGTTCTTC.

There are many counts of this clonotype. In DNA form, the CDR3 reads TGCAGTGCCGTGTTGGGAATAGCCAAAAACATTCAGTACTTC. It is translated as CSAVLGIAKNIQYF. V is TRBV20-1 and J is TRBJ2-4; D gene uncertain. The CDR3 length is 14 residues. The V gene's germline CDR1 is DFQATT and CDR2 SNEGSKA (reference sequence). V shed 6 bases and J shed 0 bases, with 12 bases lying between them.

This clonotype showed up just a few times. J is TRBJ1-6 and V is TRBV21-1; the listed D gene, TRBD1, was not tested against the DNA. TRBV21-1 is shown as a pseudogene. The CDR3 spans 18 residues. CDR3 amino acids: CASSKGTGDFPTYSPLHF. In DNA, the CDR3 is TGTGCCAGCAGCAAAGGGACAGGTGATTTCCCAACCTATTCACCCCTCCACTTT.

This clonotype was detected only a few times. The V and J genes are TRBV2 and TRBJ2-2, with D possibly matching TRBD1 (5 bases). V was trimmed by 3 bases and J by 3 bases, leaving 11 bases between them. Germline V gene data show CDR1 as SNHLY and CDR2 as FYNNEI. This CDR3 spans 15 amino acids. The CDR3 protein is CASSETTVDTGELFF. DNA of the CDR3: TGTGCCAGCAGTGAGACGACAGTGGACACCGGGGAGCTGTTTTTT.

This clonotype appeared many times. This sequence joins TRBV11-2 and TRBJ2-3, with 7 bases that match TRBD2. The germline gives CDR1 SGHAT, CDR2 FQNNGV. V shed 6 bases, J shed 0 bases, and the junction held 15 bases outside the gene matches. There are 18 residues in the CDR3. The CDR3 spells CASSQRGGPKTSTDTQYF. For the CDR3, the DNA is TGTGCCAGCAGTCAAAGGGGAGGGCCCAAAACTAGCACAGATACGCAGTATTTT.

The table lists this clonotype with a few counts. In DNA form, the CDR3 reads TGTGCCAGCAGTGGGGCGAACGAGCAGTACTTC. This translates into CASSGANEQYF. This chain links TRBV6-1 with TRBJ2-7; D gene ambiguous. The CDR3 contains 11 residues. Germline assignment: CDR1 MNHNS and CDR2 SASEGT. Trimming took 4 bases from V and 5 from J, leaving 6 bases between them.